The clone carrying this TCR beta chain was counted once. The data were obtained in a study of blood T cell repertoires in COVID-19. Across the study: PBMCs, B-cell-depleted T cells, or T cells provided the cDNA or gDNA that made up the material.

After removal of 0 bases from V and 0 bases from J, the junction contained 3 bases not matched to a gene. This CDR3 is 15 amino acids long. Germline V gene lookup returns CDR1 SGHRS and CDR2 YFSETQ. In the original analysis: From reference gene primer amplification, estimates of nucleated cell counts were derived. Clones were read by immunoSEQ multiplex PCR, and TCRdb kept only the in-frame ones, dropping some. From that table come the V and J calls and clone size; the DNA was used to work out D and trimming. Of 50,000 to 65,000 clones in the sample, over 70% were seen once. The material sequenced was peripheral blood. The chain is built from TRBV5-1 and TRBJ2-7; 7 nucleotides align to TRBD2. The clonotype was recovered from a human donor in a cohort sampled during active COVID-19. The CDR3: CASSLGGGASYEQYF. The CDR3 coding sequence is TGCGCCAGCAGCTTGGGGGGAGGGGCCTCCTACGAGCAGTACTTC.